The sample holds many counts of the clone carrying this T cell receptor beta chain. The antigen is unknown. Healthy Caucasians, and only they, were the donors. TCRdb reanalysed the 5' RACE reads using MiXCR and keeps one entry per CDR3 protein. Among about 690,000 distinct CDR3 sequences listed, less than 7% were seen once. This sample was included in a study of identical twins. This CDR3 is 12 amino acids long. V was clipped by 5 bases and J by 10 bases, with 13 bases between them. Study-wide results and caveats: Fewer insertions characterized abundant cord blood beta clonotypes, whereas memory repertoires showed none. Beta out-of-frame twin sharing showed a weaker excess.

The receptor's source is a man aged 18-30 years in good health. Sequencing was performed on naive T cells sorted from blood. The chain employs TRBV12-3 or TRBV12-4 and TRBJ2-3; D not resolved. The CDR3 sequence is CASSRALLAQYF. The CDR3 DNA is TGTGCCAGCAGTCGTGCTCTCCTCGCGCAGTATTTT.